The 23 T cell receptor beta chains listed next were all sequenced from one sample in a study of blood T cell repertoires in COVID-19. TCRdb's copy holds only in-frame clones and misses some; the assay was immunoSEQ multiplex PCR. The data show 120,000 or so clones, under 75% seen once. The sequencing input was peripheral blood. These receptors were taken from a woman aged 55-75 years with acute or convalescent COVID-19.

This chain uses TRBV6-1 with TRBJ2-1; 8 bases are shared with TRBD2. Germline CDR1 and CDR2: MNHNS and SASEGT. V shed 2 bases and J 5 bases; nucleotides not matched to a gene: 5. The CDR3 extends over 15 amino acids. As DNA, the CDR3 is TGTGCCAGCAGTGAATATAGCGGGGTAAACAATGAGCAGTTCTTC. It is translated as CASSEYSGVNNEQFF.

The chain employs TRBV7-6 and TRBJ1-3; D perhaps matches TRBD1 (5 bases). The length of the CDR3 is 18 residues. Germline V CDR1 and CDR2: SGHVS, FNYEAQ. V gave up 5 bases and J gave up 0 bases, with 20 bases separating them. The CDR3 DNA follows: TGTGCCAGCAGCGCCTCTTTGGCGGGGGTAGCCTCTGGAAACACCATATATTTT. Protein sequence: CASSASLAGVASGNTIYF.

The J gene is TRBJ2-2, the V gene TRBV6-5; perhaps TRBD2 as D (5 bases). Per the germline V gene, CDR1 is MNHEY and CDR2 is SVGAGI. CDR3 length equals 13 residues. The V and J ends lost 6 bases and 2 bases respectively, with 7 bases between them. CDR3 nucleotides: TGTGCCAGCAGGGGGAGAAACACCGGGGAGCTGTTTTTT. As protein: CASRGRNTGELFF.

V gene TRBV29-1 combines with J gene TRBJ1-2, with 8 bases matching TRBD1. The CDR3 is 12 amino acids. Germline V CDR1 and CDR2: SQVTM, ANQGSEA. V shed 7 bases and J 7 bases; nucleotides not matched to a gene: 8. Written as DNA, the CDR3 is TGCAGCGGCAACCAGGGGGCAGGTGGCTACACCTTC. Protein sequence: CSGNQGAGGYTF.

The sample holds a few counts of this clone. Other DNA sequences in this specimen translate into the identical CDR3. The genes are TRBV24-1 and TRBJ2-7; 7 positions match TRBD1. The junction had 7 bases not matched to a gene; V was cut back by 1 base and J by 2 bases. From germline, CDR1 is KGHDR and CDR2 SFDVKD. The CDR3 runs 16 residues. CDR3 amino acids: CATSDFTGTEPYEQYF. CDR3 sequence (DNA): TGTGCCACCAGTGATTTCACCGGGACAGAGCCCTACGAGCAGTACTTC.

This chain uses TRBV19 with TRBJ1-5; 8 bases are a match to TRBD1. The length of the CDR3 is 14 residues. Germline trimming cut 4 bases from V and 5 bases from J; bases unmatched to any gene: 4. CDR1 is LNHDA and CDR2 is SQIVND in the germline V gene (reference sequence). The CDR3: CASSRDRGDQPQHF. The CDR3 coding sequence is TGTGCCAGTAGTAGAGACAGGGGAGATCAGCCCCAGCATTTT.

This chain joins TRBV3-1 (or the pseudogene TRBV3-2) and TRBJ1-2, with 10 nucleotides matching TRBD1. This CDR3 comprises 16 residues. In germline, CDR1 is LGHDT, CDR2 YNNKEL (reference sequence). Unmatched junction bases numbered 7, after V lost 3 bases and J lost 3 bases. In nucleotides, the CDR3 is TGTGCCAGCAGCCAGGGGGGGACAGGGGCACACTATGGCTACACCTTC. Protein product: CASSQGGTGAHYGYTF.

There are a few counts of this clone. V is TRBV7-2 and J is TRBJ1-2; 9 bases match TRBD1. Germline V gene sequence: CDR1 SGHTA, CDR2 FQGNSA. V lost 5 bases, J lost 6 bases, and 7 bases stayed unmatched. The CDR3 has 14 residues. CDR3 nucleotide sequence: TGTGCCAGCAGCACCCGGGACAGGGTTGATGGCTACACCTTC. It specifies CASSTRDRVDGYTF.

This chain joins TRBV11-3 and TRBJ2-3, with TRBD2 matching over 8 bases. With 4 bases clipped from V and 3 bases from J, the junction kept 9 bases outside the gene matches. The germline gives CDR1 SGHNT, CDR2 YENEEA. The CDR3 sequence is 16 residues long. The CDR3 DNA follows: TGTGCCAGCAGCTCAATAGCGGGGAGCGAGACAGATACGCAGTATTTT. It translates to CASSSIAGSETDTQYF.

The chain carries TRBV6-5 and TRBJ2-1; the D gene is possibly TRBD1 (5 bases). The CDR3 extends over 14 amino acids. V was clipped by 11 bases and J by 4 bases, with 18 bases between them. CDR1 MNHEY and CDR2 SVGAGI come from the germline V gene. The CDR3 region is CAVNSRALYNEQFF. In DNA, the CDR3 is TGTGCCGTCAACAGCAGGGCACTTTACAATGAGCAGTTCTTC.

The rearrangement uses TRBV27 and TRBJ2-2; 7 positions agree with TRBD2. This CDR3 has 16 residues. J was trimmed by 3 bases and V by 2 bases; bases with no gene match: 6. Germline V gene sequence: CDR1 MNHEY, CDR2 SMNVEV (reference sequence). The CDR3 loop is CASSLRSSGYTGELFF. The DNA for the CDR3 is TGTGCCAGCAGTTTAAGGTCTAGCGGATACACCGGGGAGCTGTTTTTT.

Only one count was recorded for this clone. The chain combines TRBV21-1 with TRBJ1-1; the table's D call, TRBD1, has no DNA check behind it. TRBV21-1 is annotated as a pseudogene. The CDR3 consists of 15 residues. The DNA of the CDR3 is TGTGCCAGCAGCAAAGGTTGGTCAGGGAAGGCTGAAGCTTTCTTT. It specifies CASSKGWSGKAEAFF.

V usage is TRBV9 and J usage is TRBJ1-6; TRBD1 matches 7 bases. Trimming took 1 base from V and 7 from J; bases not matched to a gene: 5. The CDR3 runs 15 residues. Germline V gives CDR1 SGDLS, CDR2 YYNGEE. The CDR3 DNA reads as TGTGCCAGCAGCGTATCTGGGACAGAGAATTCACCCCTCCACTTT. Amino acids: CASSVSGTENSPLHF. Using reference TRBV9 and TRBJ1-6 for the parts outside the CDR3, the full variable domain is DSGVTQTPKHLITATGQRVTLRCSPRSGDLSVYWYQQSLDQGLQFLIQYYNGEERAKGNILERFSAQQFPDLHSELNLSSLELGDSALYFCASSVSGTENSPLHFGNGTRLTVT.

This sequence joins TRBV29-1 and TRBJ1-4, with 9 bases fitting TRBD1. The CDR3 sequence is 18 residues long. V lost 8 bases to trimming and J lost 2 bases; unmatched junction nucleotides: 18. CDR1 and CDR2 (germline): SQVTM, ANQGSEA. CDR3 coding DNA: TGCAGCTTCAACAGGGGGCTACCCCTCCAGGGGACTAATGAAAAACTGTTTTTT. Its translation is CSFNRGLPLQGTNEKLFF. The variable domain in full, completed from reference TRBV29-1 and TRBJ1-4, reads SAVISQKPSRDICQRGTSLTIQCQVDSQVTMMFWYRQQPGQSLTLIATANQGSEATYESGFVIDKFPISRPNLTFSTLTVSNMSPEDSSIYLCSFNRGLPLQGTNEKLFFGSGTQLSVL.

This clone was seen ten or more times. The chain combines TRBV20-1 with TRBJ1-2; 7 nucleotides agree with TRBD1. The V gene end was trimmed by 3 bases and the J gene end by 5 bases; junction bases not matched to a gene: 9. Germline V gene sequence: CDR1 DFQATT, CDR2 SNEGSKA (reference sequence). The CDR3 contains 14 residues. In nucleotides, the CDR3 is TGCAGTGCTAGTACCTCGACAGGGCGGTATGGCTACACCTTC. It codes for CSASTSTGRYGYTF.

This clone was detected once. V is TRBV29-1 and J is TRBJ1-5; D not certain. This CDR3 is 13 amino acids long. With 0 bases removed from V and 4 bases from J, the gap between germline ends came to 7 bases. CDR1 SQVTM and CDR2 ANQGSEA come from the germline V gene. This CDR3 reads CSVEEAPNQPQHF. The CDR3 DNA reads TGCAGCGTTGAAGAGGCCCCGAATCAGCCCCAGCATTTT.

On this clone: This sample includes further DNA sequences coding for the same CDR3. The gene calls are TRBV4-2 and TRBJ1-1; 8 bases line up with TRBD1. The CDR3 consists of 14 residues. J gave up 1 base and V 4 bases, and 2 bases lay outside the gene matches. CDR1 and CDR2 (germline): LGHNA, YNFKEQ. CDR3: CASSRGQGNTEAFF. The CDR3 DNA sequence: TGTGCCAGCAGCCGAGGACAGGGGAACACTGAAGCTTTCTTT.

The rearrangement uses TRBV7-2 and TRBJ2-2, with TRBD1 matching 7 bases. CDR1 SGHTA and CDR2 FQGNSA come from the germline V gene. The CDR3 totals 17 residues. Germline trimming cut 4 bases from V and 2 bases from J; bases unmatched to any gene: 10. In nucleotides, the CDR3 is TGTGCCAGCAGCTGGGAACCGGGACAGCTAAACACCGGGGAGCTGTTTTTT. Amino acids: CASSWEPGQLNTGELFF.

CDR3 loop: CASSLEGGDAFF. For the CDR3, the DNA is TGTGCCAGCAGCTTAGAAGGAGGGGACGCTTTCTTT. This sequence joins TRBV7-9 and TRBJ1-1; tentative D call: TRBD1 (5 bases). The CDR3 extends over 12 amino acids. Germline lookup yields CDR1 SEHNR and CDR2 FQNEAQ (reference sequence). Trimming took 1 base from V and 11 from J, leaving 11 bases between them. The whole variable domain, remainder taken from reference TRBV7-9 and TRBJ1-1, is DTGVSQNPRHKITKRGQNVTFRCDPISEHNRLYWYRQTLGQGPEFLTYFQNEAQLEKSRLLSDRFSAERPKGSFSTLEIQRTEQGDSAMYLCASSLEGGDAFFGQGTRLTVV.

CDR3 protein: CAWNQNSNQPQHF. The DNA for the CDR3 is TGTGCCTGGAATCAAAATTCAAATCAGCCCCAGCATTTT. The chain has TRBV30 and TRBJ1-5, with no clear D. The CDR3 is 13 amino acids. Germline V gene data show CDR1 as GTSNPN and CDR2 as SVGIG (reference sequence). Trimming pared 4 bases from V and 4 bases from J, leaving 11 bases between.

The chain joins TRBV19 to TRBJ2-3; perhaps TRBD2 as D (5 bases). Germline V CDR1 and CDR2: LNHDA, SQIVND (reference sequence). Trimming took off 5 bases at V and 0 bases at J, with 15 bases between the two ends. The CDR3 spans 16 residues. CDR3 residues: CASSARATSSTDTQYF. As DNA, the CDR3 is TGTGCCAGTAGTGCGCGGGCTACCTCTAGCACAGATACGCAGTATTTT.

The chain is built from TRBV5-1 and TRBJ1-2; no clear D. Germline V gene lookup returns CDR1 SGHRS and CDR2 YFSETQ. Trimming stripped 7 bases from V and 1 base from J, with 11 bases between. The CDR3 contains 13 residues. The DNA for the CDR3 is TGCGCCAGCGCCCCGGGGATTAACTATGGCTACACCTTC. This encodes CASAPGINYGYTF.

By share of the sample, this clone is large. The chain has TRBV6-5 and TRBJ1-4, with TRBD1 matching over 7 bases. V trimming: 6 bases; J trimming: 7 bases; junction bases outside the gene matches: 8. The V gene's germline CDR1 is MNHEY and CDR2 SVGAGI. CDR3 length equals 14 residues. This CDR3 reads CASRLGGAGEKLFF. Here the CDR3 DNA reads TGTGCCAGCAGACTAGGGGGCGCGGGTGAAAAACTGTTTTTT.